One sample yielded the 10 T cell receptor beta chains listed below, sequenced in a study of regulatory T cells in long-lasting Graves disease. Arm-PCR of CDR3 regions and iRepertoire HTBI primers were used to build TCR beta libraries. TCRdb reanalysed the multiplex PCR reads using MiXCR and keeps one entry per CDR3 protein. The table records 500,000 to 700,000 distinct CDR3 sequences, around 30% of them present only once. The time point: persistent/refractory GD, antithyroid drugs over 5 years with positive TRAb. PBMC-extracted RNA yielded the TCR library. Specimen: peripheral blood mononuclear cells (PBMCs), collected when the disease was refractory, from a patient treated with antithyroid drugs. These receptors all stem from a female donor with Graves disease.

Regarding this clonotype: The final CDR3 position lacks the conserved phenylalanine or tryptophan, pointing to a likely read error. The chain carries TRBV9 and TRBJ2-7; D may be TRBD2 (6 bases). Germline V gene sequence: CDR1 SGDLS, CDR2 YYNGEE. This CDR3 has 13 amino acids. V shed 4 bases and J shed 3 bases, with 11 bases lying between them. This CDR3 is CASSSGLRYEQYS. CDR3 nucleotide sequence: TGTGCCAGCAGCAGCGGACTACGCTACGAGCAGTACTCC.

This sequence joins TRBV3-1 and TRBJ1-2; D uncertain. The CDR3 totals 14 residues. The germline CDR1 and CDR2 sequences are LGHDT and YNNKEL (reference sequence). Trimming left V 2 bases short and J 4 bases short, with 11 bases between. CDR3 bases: TGTGCCAGCAGCCAAACCGACGGAGGCTATGGCTACACCTTC. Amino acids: CASSQTDGGYGYTF.

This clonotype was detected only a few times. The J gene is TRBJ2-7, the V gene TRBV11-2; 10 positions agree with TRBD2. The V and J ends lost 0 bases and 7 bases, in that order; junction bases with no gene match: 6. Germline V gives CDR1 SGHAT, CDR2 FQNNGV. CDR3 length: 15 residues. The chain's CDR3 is CASSLELAGMWEQYF. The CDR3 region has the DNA TGTGCCAGCAGCTTAGAACTAGCGGGAATGTGGGAGCAGTACTTC.

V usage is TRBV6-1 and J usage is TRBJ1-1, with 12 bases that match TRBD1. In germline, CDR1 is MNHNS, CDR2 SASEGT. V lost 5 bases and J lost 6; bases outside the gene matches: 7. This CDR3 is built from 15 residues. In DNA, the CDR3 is TGTGCCAGCAGTATTAGGGGACAGGGGGCTGCTGAAGCTTTCTTT. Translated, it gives CASSIRGQGAAEAFF.

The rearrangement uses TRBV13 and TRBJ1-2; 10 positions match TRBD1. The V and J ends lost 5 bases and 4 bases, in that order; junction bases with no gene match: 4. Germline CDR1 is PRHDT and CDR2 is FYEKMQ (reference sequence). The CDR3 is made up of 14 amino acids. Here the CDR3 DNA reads TGTGCCAGCAGCCAGCGGACAGGGGGCTATGGCTACACCTTC. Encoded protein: CASSQRTGGYGYTF.

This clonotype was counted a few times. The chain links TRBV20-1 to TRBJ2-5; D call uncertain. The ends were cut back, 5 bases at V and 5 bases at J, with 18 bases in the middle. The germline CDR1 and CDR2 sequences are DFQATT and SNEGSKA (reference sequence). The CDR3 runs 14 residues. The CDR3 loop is CSAGPPRDVETQYF. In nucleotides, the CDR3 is TGCAGTGCTGGACCCCCAAGAGATGTCGAGACCCAGTACTTC.

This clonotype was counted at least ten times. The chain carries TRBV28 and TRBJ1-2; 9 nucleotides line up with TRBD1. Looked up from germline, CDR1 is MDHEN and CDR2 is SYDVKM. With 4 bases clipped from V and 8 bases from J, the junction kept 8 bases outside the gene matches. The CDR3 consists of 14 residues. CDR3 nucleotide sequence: TGTGCCAGCAGTTCCTCCGGGACAGGGTCCGGCTACACCTTC. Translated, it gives CASSSSGTGSGYTF.

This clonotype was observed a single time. The CDR3 sequence: CSVVPRADEQYF. The CDR3 region has the DNA TGCAGCGTAGTTCCCAGGGCCGACGAGCAGTACTTC. The rearrangement links TRBV29-1 to TRBJ2-7; maybe TRBD1 (5 bases). Per the germline V gene, CDR1 is SQVTM and CDR2 is ANQGSEA. This CDR3 has 12 amino acids. The germline V and J ends were trimmed by 6 bases and 5 bases, with 14 bases remaining between them.

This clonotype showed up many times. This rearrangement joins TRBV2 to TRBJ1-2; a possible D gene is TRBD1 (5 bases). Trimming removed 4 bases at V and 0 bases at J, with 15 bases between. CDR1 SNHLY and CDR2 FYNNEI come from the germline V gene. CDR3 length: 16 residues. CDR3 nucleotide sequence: TGTGCCAGCAGTGGAACAGCTGGGGCCTCTAACTATGGCTACACCTTC. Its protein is CASSGTAGASNYGYTF.

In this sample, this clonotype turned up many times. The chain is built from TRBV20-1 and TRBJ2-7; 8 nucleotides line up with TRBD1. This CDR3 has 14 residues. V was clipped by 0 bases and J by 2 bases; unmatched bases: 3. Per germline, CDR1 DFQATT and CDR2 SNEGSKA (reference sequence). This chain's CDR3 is CSARDLQGAYEQYF. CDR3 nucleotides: TGCAGTGCTAGAGATCTACAGGGGGCCTACGAGCAGTACTTC.